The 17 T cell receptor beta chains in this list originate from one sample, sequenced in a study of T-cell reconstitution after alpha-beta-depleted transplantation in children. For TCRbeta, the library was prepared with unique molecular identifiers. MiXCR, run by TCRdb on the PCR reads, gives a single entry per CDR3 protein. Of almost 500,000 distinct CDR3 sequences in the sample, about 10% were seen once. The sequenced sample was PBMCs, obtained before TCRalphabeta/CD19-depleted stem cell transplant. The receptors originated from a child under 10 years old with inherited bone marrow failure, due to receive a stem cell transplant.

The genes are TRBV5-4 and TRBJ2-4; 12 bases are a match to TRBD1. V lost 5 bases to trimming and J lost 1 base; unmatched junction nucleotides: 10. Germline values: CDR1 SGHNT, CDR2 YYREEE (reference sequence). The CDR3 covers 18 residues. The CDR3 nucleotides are TGTGCCAGCAGTACCGGGACAGGGGGCGGAATTGCCAAAAACATTCAGTACTTC. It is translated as CASSTGTGGGIAKNIQYF.

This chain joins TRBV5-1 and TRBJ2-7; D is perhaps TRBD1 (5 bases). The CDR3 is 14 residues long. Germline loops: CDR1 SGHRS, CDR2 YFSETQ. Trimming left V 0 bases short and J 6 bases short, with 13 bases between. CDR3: CASSLEGILAEQYF. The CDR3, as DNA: TGCGCCAGCAGCTTGGAGGGGATACTGGCCGAGCAGTACTTC.

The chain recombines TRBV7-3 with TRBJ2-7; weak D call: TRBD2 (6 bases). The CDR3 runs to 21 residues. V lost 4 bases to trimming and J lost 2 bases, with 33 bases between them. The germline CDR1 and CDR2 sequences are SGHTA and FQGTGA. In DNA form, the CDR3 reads TGTGCCAGCAGCTATAAAGCCCCCGGAGGGCTGGCCTTCATGGTGGCCTACGAGCAGTACTTC. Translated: CASSYKAPGGLAFMVAYEQYF.

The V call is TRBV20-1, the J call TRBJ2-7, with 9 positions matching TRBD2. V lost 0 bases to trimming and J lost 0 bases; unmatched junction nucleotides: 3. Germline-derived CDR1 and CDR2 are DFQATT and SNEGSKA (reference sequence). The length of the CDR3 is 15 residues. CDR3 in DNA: TGCAGTGCTAGAGAGGAAGCGGGGGGCTCCTACGAGCAGTACTTC. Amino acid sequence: CSAREEAGGSYEQYF.

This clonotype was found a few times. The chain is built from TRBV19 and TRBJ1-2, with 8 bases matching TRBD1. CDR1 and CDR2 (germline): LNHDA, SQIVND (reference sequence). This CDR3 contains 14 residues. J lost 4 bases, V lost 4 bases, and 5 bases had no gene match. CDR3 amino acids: CASSTTDRAYGYTF. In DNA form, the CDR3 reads TGTGCCAGTAGTACGACGGACAGGGCCTATGGCTACACCTTC.

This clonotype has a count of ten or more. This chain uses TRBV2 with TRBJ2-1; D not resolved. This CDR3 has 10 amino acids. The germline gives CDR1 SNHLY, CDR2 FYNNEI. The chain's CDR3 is CGARDNEQFF. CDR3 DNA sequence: TGTGGGGCCCGGGACAATGAGCAGTTCTTC.

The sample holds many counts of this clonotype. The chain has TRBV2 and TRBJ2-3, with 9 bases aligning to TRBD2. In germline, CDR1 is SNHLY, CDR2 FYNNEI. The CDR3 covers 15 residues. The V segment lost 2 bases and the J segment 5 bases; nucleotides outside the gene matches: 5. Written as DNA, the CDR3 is TGTGCCAGCAGTGAACCGGGACTAGCAATAGATACGCAGTATTTT. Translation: CASSEPGLAIDTQYF.

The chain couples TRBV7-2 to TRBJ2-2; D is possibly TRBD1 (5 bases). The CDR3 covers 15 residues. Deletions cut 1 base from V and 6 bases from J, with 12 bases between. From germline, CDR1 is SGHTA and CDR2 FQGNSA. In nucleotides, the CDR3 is TGTGCCAGCAGCTTAGTGGCAGGGCTGCCCGGGGAGCTGTTTTTT. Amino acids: CASSLVAGLPGELFF. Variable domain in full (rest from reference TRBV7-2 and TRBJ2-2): GAGVSQSPSNKVTEKGKDVELRCDPISGHTALYWYRQSLGQGLEFLIYFQGNSAPDKSGLPSDRFSAERTGGSVSTLTIQRTQQEDSAVYLCASSLVAGLPGELFFGEGSRLTVL.

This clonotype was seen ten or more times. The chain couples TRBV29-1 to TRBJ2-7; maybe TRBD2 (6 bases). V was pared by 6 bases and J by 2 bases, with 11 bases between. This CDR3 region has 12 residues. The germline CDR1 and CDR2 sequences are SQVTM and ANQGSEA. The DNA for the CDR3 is TGCAGCGTAGGGGACTTCACCTACGAGCAGTACTTC. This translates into CSVGDFTYEQYF.

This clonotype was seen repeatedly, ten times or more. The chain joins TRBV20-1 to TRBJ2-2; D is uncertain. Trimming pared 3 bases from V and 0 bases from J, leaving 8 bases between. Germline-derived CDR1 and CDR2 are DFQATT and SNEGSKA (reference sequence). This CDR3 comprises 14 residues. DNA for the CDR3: TGCAGTGCTAGTTGGCAGCCGAACACCGGGGAGCTGTTTTTT. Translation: CSASWQPNTGELFF.

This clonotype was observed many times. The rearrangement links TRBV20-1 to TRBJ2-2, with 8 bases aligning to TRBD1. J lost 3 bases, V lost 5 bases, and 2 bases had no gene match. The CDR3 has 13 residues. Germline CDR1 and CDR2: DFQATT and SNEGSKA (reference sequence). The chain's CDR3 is CSARGQDTGELFF. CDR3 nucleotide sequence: TGCAGTGCTCGGGGACAGGACACCGGGGAGCTGTTTTTT.

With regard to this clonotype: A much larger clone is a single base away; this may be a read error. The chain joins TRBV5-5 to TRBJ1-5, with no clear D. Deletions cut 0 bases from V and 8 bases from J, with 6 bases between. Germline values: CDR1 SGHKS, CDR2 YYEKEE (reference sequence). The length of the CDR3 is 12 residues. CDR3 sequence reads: CASSLAGEPQHF. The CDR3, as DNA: TGTGCCAGCAGCTTGGCCGGGGAGCCCCAGCATTTT.

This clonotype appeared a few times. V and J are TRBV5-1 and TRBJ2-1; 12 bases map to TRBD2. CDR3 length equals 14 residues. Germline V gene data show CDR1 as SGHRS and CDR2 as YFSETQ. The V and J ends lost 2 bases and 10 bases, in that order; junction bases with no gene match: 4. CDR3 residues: CASSLDLAGGEQFF. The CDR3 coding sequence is TGCGCCAGCAGCTTAGACCTAGCGGGAGGGGAGCAGTTCTTC.

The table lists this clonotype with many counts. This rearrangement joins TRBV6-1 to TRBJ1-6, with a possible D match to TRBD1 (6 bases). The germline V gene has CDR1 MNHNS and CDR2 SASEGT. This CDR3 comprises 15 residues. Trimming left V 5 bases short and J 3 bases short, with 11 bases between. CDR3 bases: TGTGCCAGCAGTCCTCGGGACAACTATAATTCACCCCTCCACTTT. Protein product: CASSPRDNYNSPLHF.

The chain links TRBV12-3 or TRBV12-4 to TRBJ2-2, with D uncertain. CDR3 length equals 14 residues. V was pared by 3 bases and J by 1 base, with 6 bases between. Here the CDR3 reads CASSFNRNTGELFF. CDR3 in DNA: TGTGCCAGCAGTTTTAATAGGAACACCGGGGAGCTGTTTTTT.

The CDR3, as DNA: TGTGCCAGCAGCTTAGGTTCCCCCCGGTTGGATGAGCAGTTCTTC. Its protein is CASSLGSPRLDEQFF. The J gene is TRBJ2-1, the V gene TRBV11-2; D is undetermined. The CDR3 sequence is 15 residues long. V shed 1 base and J shed 8 bases, with 15 bases lying between them. Germline CDR1 SGHAT, CDR2 FQNNGV.

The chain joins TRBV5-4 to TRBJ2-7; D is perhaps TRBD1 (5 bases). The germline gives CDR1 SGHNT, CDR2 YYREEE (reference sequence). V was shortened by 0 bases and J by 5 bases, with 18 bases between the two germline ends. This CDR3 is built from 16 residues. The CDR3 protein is CASSLGSQLGHHEQYF. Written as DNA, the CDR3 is TGTGCCAGCAGCTTGGGGAGTCAATTGGGGCACCACGAGCAGTACTTC. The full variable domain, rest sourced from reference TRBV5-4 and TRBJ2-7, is ETGVTQSPTHLIKTRGQQVTLRCSSQSGHNTVSWYQQALGQGPQFIFQYYREEENGRGNFPPRFSGLQFPNYSSELNVNALELDDSALYLCASSLGSQLGHHEQYFGPGTRLTVT.